This is a list of T cell receptor beta chains from one sample in a study of tumor-infiltrating lymphocytes in primary liver carcinoma. TCRdb re-derived calls from the multiplex PCR reads in MiXCR, one entry per CDR3 protein. The sample has about 310,000 distinct CDR3 sequences, 45% to 70% seen once. Sequencing was done on a sample of peripheral blood. The receptors derive from a woman in her 30s with primary liver carcinoma and hepatitis B virus infection. Both conserved end residues are part of each CDR3. The D gene is left open where the match is weak. The size field is filled for only some rows; it gives once, few, many or a size class.

TGTGCCTGCACCAAGACGGGTGGTTTCAATCAGCCCCAGCATTTT CACTKTGGFNQPQHF TRBJ1-5 NA TRBV6-2/TRBV6-3 NA
TGTGCCAGCAGGGCTAGCGGAACCGGGGAGCTGTTTTTT CASRASGTGELFF TRBJ2-2 NA TRBV12-3/TRBV12-4 TRBD2
TGTGCCAGCGCGGGTAAGGGCAATCAGCCCCAGCATTTT CASAGKGNQPQHF TRBJ1-5 NA TRBV6-5 NA
TGTGCCAGCGGTAGCGGGAGGACCTACAATGAGCAGTTCTTC CASGSGRTYNEQFF TRBJ2-1 NA TRBV12-3/TRBV12-4 TRBD2
TGTGCCATCAGCAGAGGGACAGGGCTGAACACTGAAGCTTTCTTT CAISRGTGLNTEAFF TRBJ1-1 many TRBV10-3 TRBD1
TGCAGCGTTGAAGGTGCAGGGGACAAGGGCCAAGAGACCCAGTACTTC CSVEGAGDKGQETQYF TRBJ2-5 NA TRBV29-1 NA
TGTTCCAGCAGCGCTGAGTTGGAGATCTACGGCTACACCTTC CSSSAELEIYGYTF TRBJ1-2 NA TRBV4-3 NA
TGTGCCAGCAGACCCGTTCATGATCAGTTCTTC CASRPVHDQFF TRBJ2-1 NA TRBV7-9 NA
TGCAGTTCATTCAGCAGAAACACTGAAGCTTTCTTT CSSFSRNTEAFF TRBJ1-1 NA TRBV29-1 NA
TGTGCCAGCAGTCCTCATAGGGAGGGGAACAATGAGCAGTTCTTC CASSPHREGNNEQFF TRBJ2-1 NA TRBV6-2/TRBV6-3 TRBD2
TGCGCCAGCAGCCCAAACCTAGGGGGGGGGAACAATGGCTACACCTTC CASSPNLGGGNNGYTF TRBJ1-2 NA TRBV4-3 NA
TGTGCCAGCAACTCAGGACTGACTCGCTCCTACAATGAGCAGTTCTTC CASNSGLTRSYNEQFF TRBJ2-1 NA TRBV5-4 NA
TGTGCCAGCGTAAAGTCCAGGGGGGGTCAGCCCCAGCATTTT CASVKSRGGQPQHF TRBJ1-5 NA TRBV28 TRBD1
TGTGCCAGCAGTTACAATCCGGGGGACGGCGAGCAGTACTTC CASSYNPGDGEQYF TRBJ2-7 many TRBV6-6 NA
TGTGCCAGCAGTTACTCCGTGAAAGAGACCCAGTACTTC CASSYSVKETQYF TRBJ2-5 few TRBV6-2/TRBV6-3 NA
TGCGCCAGCATGGCCGACAACCTTAATCAGCCCCAGCATTTT CASMADNLNQPQHF TRBJ1-5 NA TRBV10-2 NA
TGTGCCAGCAGTTTCCGGGGTAGCACAGATGCGCAGTATTTT CASSFRGSTDAQYF TRBJ2-3 NA TRBV12-3/TRBV12-4 NA
TGCGCCAGCAGCGCAGGGACAGACTACGAGCAGTACTTC CASSAGTDYEQYF TRBJ2-7 NA TRBV5-1 TRBD1
TGTGCCATCAGCACGGGACTAGCTATCGATGAGCAGTTCTTC CAISTGLAIDEQFF TRBJ2-1 NA TRBV10-3 TRBD2
TGTACCAGCAGCTTAGACAGGGGGCAACACAATGAGCAGTTCTTC CTSSLDRGQHNEQFF TRBJ2-1 once TRBV5-4 TRBD1
TGTGCCAGCACCCATACTAGGTCTAGCACAGATACGCAGTATTTT CASTHTRSSTDTQYF TRBJ2-3 NA TRBV25-1 NA
TGTGCCAGCAGTTGGGCCTGGGAGACCCAGTACTTC CASSWAWETQYF TRBJ2-5 few TRBV12-3/TRBV12-4 NA
TGTGCCAGCAGAAACCGCGGGGCGGCGGCTAACTATGGCTACACCTTC CASRNRGAAANYGYTF TRBJ1-2 few TRBV6-2/TRBV6-3 NA
TGCAGTGCTAGGAGGGGGGGCCTAGCGTTCACAGATACGCAGTATTTT CSARRGGLAFTDTQYF TRBJ2-3 NA TRBV20-1 NA
TGTGCCAGCAGCAGCCCTGGGACAGGAAACACCGGGGAGCTGTTTTTT CASSSPGTGNTGELFF TRBJ2-2 many TRBV12-3/TRBV12-4 TRBD1
TGCAGCGCTAAGGGGGATACGCAGTATTTT CSAKGDTQYF TRBJ2-3 few TRBV29-1 NA
TGTGCCAGCAGCTCACCGGGCCCCGGGAATGAGCAGTTCTTC CASSSPGPGNEQFF TRBJ2-1 NA TRBV7-9 NA
TGTGCCAGCAGCCAGACAGGGCGCTATGGCTACACCTTC CASSQTGRYGYTF TRBJ1-2 many TRBV6-5 TRBD1
TGTGCCAGCAGTTCGGGACTAGCGGGAGCAGATACGCAGTATTTT CASSSGLAGADTQYF TRBJ2-3 NA TRBV6-1 TRBD2
TGCAGCGTTGATATCCGGGGGGTTAGCACAGATACGCAGTATTTT CSVDIRGVSTDTQYF TRBJ2-3 many TRBV29-1 TRBD2
TGTATCAGCAGTGGAATGGGTGAGCAGTACTTC CISSGMGEQYF TRBJ2-7 NA TRBV6-2/TRBV6-3 NA
TGTGCCAGCAGTTACGGGGCGGGAGGATCCTACAATGAGCAGTTCTTC CASSYGAGGSYNEQFF TRBJ2-1 NA TRBV6-2/TRBV6-3 TRBD2
TGTGCCAGCAGCTTAGATTGGCCAGGGCAAGAGACCCAGTACTTC CASSLDWPGQETQYF TRBJ2-5 few TRBV11-2 NA
TGTGCCAGCAGCCATATTAGCGGAAGTGCAGATACGCAGTATTTT CASSHISGSADTQYF TRBJ2-3 NA TRBV11-2 NA
TGTGCCATCAGTGGGAGGGGAGGGTCGGAGGAGCCCCAGCATTTT CAISGRGGSEEPQHF TRBJ1-5 NA TRBV10-3 NA
TGTGCCAGCAGACAACGGTCAGGGGGCAAAGATACGCAGTATTTT CASRQRSGGKDTQYF TRBJ2-3 few TRBV6-5 TRBD1
TGTGCTAGTGGACAGACAGGGGCGAGCACAGATACGCAGTATTTT CASGQTGASTDTQYF TRBJ2-3 many TRBV12-5 TRBD1
TGTGCCAGCAGTGACGATAGCGGGAGGGTCAGCGAGCAGTTCTTC CASSDDSGRVSEQFF TRBJ2-1 once TRBV2 TRBD2
TGTGCCGGCAGCCTGGGACAAGGGCCAACCTTGAGCGAGTACTTC CAGSLGQGPTLSEYF TRBJ2-7 NA TRBV12-3/TRBV12-4 NA
TGTGCCAGCAGCTTAAATCGCGGGACGGAGCTCGATGAGCAGTTCTTC CASSLNRGTELDEQFF TRBJ2-1 few TRBV7-9 NA
TGTACCAGCAGTTACTCTACGCGCCAGGGAGGATACGAGCAGTACTTT CTSSYSTRQGGYEQYF TRBJ2-7 once TRBV6-5 NA
TGCAGCCTTGAGCCTAGGGGGAGACCGAATGAGCAGTTCTTC CSLEPRGRPNEQFF TRBJ2-1 NA TRBV29-1 NA
TGTGCCAGCAGCCTACGGACGCGGCAATCTGCTAGGGAGCAGTACTTC CASSLRTRQSAREQYF TRBJ2-7 few TRBV5-6 NA
TGCGCCAGCAGCCAAGGGCCCAGGGCCTACAATGAGCAGTTCTTC CASSQGPRAYNEQFF TRBJ2-1 NA TRBV4-3 NA
TGTACCAGCAATTATGAGGGTGGGAACACTGAAGCTTTCTTT CTSNYEGGNTEAFF TRBJ1-1 NA TRBV6-6 NA
TGTTCCAGCAGTCGCGATTTACAGGGGGGCTATGGCTACACCTTC CSSSRDLQGGYGYTF TRBJ1-2 NA TRBV6-1 TRBD1
TGTGGCAGCAGCCAAGCCGGACAGGGTTTGGGCGAGCAGTATTTC CGSSQAGQGLGEQYF TRBJ2-7 NA TRBV4-2 TRBD1
TGTGCCAGCAGTGCAGGCGAAACCGGGGAGCTGTTTTTT CASSAGETGELFF TRBJ2-2 NA TRBV2 NA
TGCGCCAGCAGCTCGGGCGGACAGAACTATGGCTACACCTTC CASSSGGQNYGYTF TRBJ1-2 NA TRBV5-1 NA
TGTGCCAGCAGTGACGACAGCTACGAGCAGTACTTC CASSDDSYEQYF TRBJ2-7 many TRBV6-1 NA
TGTGCCAGGAGCCCGAGACTACTAACGGGAGGCTACAATGAGCAGTTCTTC CARSPRLLTGGYNEQFF TRBJ2-1 NA TRBV11-1 TRBD2
TGTGCCAGCTTTCGGACAGGGATGGCCGGGGAGCTGTTTTTT CASFRTGMAGELFF TRBJ2-2 NA TRBV12-3/TRBV12-4 TRBD1
TGTGCCAGCAGGGGTCTAGCGGTAGGGTACAATGAGCAGTTCTTC CASRGLAVGYNEQFF TRBJ2-1 NA TRBV11-2 TRBD2
TGCGCCAACAGACAAGAGAGGACAGGGACCCAGTACTTC CANRQERTGTQYF TRBJ2-5 once TRBV4-3 TRBD1